The 9 T cell receptor beta chains reported below all come from one sample, sequenced in a study of beta chain features in type 1 diabetes. Study-wide findings and caveats: TCRB CDR3s were moderately but significantly shorter in Type 1 diabetes patients in all four CD4+ subsets.

For these TCRs, the target antigens are not known. Investigators reverse transcribed all isolated RNA, so they sequenced expressed TCRB transcripts. Clones were read by immunoSEQ multiplex PCR, and TCRdb kept only the in-frame ones, dropping some. The sample records 130,000 or so clones, around 9% being singletons. The source material was central memory CD4+ T cells from blood. These receptors all stem from a man between 25 and 39 years old with type 1 diabetes.

This clone was counted a few times. V and J are TRBV5-1 and TRBJ2-1; TRBD2 might be the D (5 bases). The CDR3 has 14 residues. The germline V and J ends were trimmed by 0 bases and 2 bases, with 6 bases remaining between them. Germline V lookup: CDR1 SGHRS, CDR2 YFSETQ. The CDR3 DNA follows: TGCGCCAGCAGCTTGGACGGGGCCTACAATGAGCAGTTCTTC. Its translation: CASSLDGAYNEQFF.

The chain couples TRBV29-1 to TRBJ2-7, with TRBD1 matching 8 bases. This CDR3 is 12 amino acids long. J was trimmed by 5 bases and V by 4 bases; bases with no gene match: 4. Germline loops: CDR1 SQVTM, CDR2 ANQGSEA. The CDR3: CSVGQGIHEQYF. CDR3 DNA sequence: TGCAGCGTTGGACAGGGGATCCACGAGCAGTACTTC.

This rearrangement joins TRBV7-8 to TRBJ2-7; TRBD1 matches 7 bases. Trimming removed 3 bases from V and 7 bases from J; junction bases left unmatched: 6. This CDR3 is built from 13 residues. In germline, CDR1 is SGHVS, CDR2 FQNEAQ. CDR3 in amino acids: CASSLDRPGEQYF. In DNA, the CDR3 is TGTGCCAGCAGCTTGGACAGGCCGGGGGAGCAGTACTTC.

This chain links TRBV6-5 with TRBJ2-7, with TRBD1 matching over 7 bases. V lost 2 bases to trimming and J lost 0 bases; unmatched junction nucleotides: 4. This CDR3 contains 15 residues. Germline CDR1 is MNHEY and CDR2 is SVGAGI. CDR3 region: CASSYGAGGSYEQYF. As DNA, the CDR3 is TGTGCCAGCAGTTACGGGGCAGGGGGCTCCTACGAGCAGTACTTC.

This clone showed up just a few times. This rearrangement joins TRBV30 to TRBJ1-2; maybe TRBD1 (6 bases). CDR3 length: 14 residues. Germline assignment: CDR1 GTSNPN and CDR2 SVGIG (reference sequence). V dropped 3 bases and J dropped 0 bases, with 11 bases sitting between them. The CDR3 loop is CAWSRQEANYGYTF. The CDR3 nucleotides are TGTGCCTGGAGCAGACAGGAGGCTAACTATGGCTACACCTTC. Variable domain in full (rest from reference TRBV30 and TRBJ1-2): SQTIHQWPATLVQPVGSPLSLECTVEGTSNPNLYWYRQAAGRGLQLLFYSVGIGQISSEVPQNLSASRPQDRQFILSSKKLLLSDSGFYLCAWSRQEANYGYTFGSGTRLTVV.

The genes are TRBV11-3 and TRBJ1-1, with no clear D. V shed 0 bases and J shed 0 bases, with 20 bases lying between them. The CDR3 sequence is 19 residues long. From germline, CDR1 is SGHNT and CDR2 YENEEA. CDR3 DNA sequence: TGTGCCAGCAGCTTAGATCGGAGGCGCAGTATACTCGTGAACACTGAAGCTTTCTTT. It encodes CASSLDRRRSILVNTEAFF.

Only a few counts were recorded for this clone. The chain uses TRBV2 and TRBJ2-5, with D perhaps matching TRBD2 (5 bases). The V gene's germline CDR1 is SNHLY and CDR2 FYNNEI. Trimming stripped 8 bases from V and 3 bases from J, with 13 bases between. There are 13 residues in the CDR3. CDR3 sequence: CASWLEEKETQYF. For the CDR3, the DNA is TGTGCCAGCTGGTTGGAGGAAAAAGAGACCCAGTACTTC. Combining the CDR3 with reference TRBV2 and TRBJ2-5 gives the whole variable domain EPEVTQTPSHQVTQMGQEVILRCVPISNHLYFYWYRQILGQKVEFLVSFYNNEISEKSEIFDDQFSVERPDGSNFTLKIRSTKLEDSAMYFCASWLEEKETQYFGPGTRLLVL.

This clone was counted only a few times. The genes are TRBV18 and TRBJ2-5; D call uncertain. The germline CDR1 and CDR2 sequences are KGHSH and LQKENI. Trimming stripped 5 bases from V and 7 bases from J, with 11 bases between. The CDR3 runs 12 residues. In DNA, the CDR3 is TGTGCCAGCTCATCTTACACGGGGACCCAGTACTTC. Translating gives CASSSYTGTQYF. The entire variable domain, with the rest obtained from reference TRBV18 and TRBJ2-5, is as follows: NAGVMQNPRHLVRRRGQEARLRCSPMKGHSHVYWYRQLPEEGLKFMVYLQKENIIDESGMPKERFSAEFPKEGPSILRIQQVVRGDSAAYFCASSSYTGTQYFGPGTRLLVL.

This clone occurred a few times. The rearrangement links TRBV11-2 to TRBJ1-1; D is perhaps TRBD1 (5 bases). Germline V gene sequence: CDR1 SGHAT, CDR2 FQNNGV. Between the trimmed V and J ends, which lost 3 bases and 5 bases, there was a span of 13 bases. CDR3 length: 14 residues. The CDR3 nucleotides are TGTGCCAGCAGCTTTACAGCAGGGAGGACTGAAGCTTTCTTT. Translation gives CASSFTAGRTEAFF.